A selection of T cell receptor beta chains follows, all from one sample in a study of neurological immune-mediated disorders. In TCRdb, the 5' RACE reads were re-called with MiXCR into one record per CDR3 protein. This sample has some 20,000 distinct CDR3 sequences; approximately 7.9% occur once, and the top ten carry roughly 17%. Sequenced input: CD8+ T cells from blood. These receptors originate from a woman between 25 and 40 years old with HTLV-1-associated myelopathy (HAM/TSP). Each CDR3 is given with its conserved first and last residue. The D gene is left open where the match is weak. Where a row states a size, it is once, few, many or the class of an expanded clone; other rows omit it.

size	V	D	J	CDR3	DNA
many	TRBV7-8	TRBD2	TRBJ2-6	CASGGTRRSGANVLTF	TGTGCCAGCGGGGGGACTAGGAGGTCTGGGGCCAACGTCCTGACTTTC
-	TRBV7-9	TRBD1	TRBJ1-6	CASSWDREGSPLHF	TGTGCCAGCAGCTGGGACAGGGAAGGCTCACCCCTCCACTTT
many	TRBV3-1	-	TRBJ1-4	CASRTGNEKLFF	TGTGCCAGCCGGACCGGTAATGAAAAACTGTTTTTT
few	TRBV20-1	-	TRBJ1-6	CSARYDMETSYNSPLHF	TGCAGTGCTAGATATGACATGGAGACCTCCTATAATTCACCCCTCCACTTT
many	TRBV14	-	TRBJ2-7	CASSQDYRERYF	TGTGCCAGCAGCCAAGATTACCGGGAACGGTACTTC
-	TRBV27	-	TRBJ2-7	CASSKGKSYEQYF	TGTGCCAGCAGTAAGGGCAAATCCTACGAGCAGTACTTC
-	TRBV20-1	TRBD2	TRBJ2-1	CSARTLAGEGFNEQFF	TGCAGTGCTCGTACACTAGCGGGCGAAGGGTTCAATGAGCAGTTCTTC
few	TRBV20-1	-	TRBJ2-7	CSATPGRTYEQYF	TGCAGTGCTACCCCAGGACGGACCTACGAGCAGTACTTC
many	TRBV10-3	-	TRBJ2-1	CATQMTDTYNEQFF	TGTGCCACCCAAATGACAGATACCTACAATGAGCAGTTCTTC
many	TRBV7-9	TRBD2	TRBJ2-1	CASSLDSGTSYNEQFF	TGTGCCAGCAGCTTAGATAGCGGGACCTCCTACAATGAGCAGTTCTTC
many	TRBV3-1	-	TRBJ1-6	CASSPRVEYSPLHF	TGTGCCAGCAGCCCACGGGTCGAATATTCACCCCTCCACTTT
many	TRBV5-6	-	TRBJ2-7	CASSRQGLEQYF	TGTGCCAGCAGTCGTCAGGGACTCGAGCAGTACTTC
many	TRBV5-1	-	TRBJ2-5	CASRDVMIKETQYF	TGCGCCAGCAGGGACGTTATGATTAAAGAGACCCAGTACTTC
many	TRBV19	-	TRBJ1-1	CASSRDGNTEAFF	TGTGCCAGTAGTCGGGACGGGAACACTGAAGCTTTCTTT
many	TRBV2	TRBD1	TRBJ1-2	CASSDRGRPAGYGYTF	TGTGCCAGCAGTGACAGGGGGCGCCCTGCAGGGTATGGCTACACCTTC
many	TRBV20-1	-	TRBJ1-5	CSARLEGRISNQPQHF	TGCAGTGCCCGATTGGAGGGCCGGATCAGCAATCAGCCCCAGCATTTT
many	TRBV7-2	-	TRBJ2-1	CASSFSRLEQFF	TGTGCCAGCAGCTTCTCCAGACTGGAGCAGTTCTTC